This TCR beta chain stems from a study of OX40 agonist ivuxolimab in advanced cancers. Whole-study findings and limits: Averaged across samples, CD8+ T cells carried more expanded clones than CD4+ did. No determination was made of the antigen specificity of the expanded peripheral T cells.

A single count supports this clone. Its specificity is not known. TCRdb keeps only in-frame clones here, not all; method: immunoSEQ multiplex PCR. This table holds under 15,000 clones, approximately 78% found once. The CDR3 has 14 residues. Germline lookup yields CDR1 SGHTS and CDR2 YDEGEE. Trimming removed 3 bases at V and 2 bases at J, with 9 bases between. The V and J genes are TRBV5-8 and TRBJ1-5; D gene unclear. Sequences were derived from CD4+ or CD8+ T cells sorted from blood, sampled in a trial of the OX40 agonist ivuxolimab. The TCR comes from an adult with an advanced solid tumor such as melanoma, head and neck, liver or kidney cancer. The CDR3 reads CASSSGGRNQPQHF. In nucleotides, the CDR3 is TGTGCCAGCAGCTCAGGCGGACGCAATCAGCCCCAGCATTTT.